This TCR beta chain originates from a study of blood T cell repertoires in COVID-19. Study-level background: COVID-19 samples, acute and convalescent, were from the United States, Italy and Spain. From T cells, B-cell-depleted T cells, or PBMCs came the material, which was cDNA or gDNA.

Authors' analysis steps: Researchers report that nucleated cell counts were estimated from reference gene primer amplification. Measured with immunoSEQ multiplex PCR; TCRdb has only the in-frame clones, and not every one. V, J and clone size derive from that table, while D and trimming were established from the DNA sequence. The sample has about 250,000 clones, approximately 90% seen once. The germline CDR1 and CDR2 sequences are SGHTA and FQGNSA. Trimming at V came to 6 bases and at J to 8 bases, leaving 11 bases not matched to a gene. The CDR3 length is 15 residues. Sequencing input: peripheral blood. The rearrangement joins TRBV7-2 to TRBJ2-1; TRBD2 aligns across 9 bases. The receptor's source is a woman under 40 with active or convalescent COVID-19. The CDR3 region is CASSRAGGHSDEQFF. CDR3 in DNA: TGTGCCAGCAGTCGGGCGGGGGGGCACTCCGATGAGCAGTTCTTC.